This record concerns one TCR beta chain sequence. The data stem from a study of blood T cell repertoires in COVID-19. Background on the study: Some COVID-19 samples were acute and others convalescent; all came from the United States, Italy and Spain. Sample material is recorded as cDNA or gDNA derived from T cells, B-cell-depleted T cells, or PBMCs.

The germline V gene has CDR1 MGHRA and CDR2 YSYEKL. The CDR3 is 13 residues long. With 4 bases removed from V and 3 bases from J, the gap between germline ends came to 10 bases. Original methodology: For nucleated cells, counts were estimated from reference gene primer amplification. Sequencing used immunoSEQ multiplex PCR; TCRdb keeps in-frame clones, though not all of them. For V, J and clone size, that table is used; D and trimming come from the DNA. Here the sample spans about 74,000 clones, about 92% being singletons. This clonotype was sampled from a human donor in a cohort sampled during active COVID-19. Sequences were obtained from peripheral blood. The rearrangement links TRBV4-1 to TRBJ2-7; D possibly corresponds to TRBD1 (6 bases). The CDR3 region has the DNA TGCGCCAGCAGCCCAGGGGCGCTCTACGAGCAGTACTTC. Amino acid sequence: CASSPGALYEQYF.